This TCR beta chain was found in a study of cytomegalovirus exposure and HLA in healthy donors. Of note for this clone: Its antigen is not known.

PCR used 60 Vbeta primers and 13 Jbeta primers. Produced via immunoSEQ multiplex PCR; TCRdb's table is partial and in-frame only. The data hold about 140,000 clones, with approximately 80% observed a single time. Findings of the study overall: In an earlier analysis, in roughly 600 donors, most V segments appeared productive either ~87% or ~30% of the time. One variant, a missense change in DCLRE1C, was linked in a later analysis to TCR beta V- and J-gene trimming.

The TCR comes from a man aged 35-49 years in good health and CMV-seronegative. The sample consisted of PBMCs.

The CDR3 sequence: CASSDGSSYEQYF. For the CDR3, the DNA is TGTGCCAGCAGCGACGGGAGCTCCTACGAGCAGTACTTC. The rearrangement joins TRBV9 to TRBJ2-7, with D maybe TRBD2 (6 bases). The CDR3 extends over 13 amino acids. The ends were cut back, 3 bases at V and 0 bases at J, with 7 bases in the middle. From germline, CDR1 is SGDLS and CDR2 YYNGEE.